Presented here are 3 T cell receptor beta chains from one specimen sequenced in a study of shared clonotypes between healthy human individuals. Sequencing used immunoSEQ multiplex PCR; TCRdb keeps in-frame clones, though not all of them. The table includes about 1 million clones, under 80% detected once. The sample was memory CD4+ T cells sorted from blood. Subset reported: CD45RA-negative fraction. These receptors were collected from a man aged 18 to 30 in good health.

The CDR3 is CAWSVRSLETQYF. The DNA for the CDR3 is TGTGCCTGGAGTGTTCGAAGTCTGGAGACCCAGTACTTC. The chain recombines TRBV30 with TRBJ2-5; D is uncertain. This CDR3 comprises 13 residues. Germline V CDR1 and CDR2: GTSNPN, SVGIG (reference sequence). V shed 0 bases and J shed 5 bases, with 10 bases lying between them.

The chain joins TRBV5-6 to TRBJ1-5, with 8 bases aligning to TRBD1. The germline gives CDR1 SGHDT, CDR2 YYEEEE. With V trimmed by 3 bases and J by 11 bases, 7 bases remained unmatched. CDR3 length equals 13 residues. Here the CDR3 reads CASSSRQGTAQHF. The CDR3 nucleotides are TGTGCCAGCAGCTCTCGACAGGGGACAGCCCAGCATTTT.

Here the CDR3 reads CASSKTSGNIQYF. In DNA form, the CDR3 reads TGTGCCAGCAGCAAGACTAGCGGAAACATTCAGTACTTC. The rearrangement uses TRBV7-2 and TRBJ2-4; 9 nucleotides match TRBD2. CDR1 SGHTA and CDR2 FQGNSA come from the germline V gene. This CDR3 comprises 13 residues. J gave up 6 bases and V 5 bases, and 2 bases lay outside the gene matches.